This entry features one T cell receptor beta chain sequence. The CDR3 is 15 residues long. Germline CDR1 is SGHTA and CDR2 is FQGTGA. The trim removed 4 bases at V and 2 bases at J, leaving 7 bases unmatched. The data were obtained in a study of blood T cells in healthy people across ages. Peripheral blood was drawn, ten milliliters per donor. Each sample yielded at least 7 million isolated PBMCs. A second roughly 7 to 11 cycle PCR used barcoded and J-beta primers. TCRdb independently ran MiXCR on the 5' RACE reads; one entry per CDR3 protein. The data hold about 620,000 distinct CDR3 sequences, with more than 45% observed a single time.

The genes are TRBV7-3 and TRBJ2-5; 7 bases map to TRBD2. The TCR comes from an elderly woman in good health. The sequenced sample consisted of blood. For the CDR3, the DNA is TGTGCCAGCAGCTCCAAGCGGGGAGATCAAGAGACCCAGTACTTC. It is translated as CASSSKRGDQETQYF.